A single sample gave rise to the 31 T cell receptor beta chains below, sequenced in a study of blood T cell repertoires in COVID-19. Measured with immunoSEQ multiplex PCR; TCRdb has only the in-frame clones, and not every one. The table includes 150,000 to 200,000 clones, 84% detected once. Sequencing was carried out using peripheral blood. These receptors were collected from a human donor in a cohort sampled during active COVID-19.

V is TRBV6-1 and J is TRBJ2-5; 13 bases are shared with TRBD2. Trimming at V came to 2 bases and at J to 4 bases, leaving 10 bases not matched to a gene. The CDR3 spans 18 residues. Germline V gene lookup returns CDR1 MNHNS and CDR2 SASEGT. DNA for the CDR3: TGTGCCAGCAGTGAATCAGGACTAGCGGGGGCATGGGGAGAGACCCAGTACTTC. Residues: CASSESGLAGAWGETQYF.

CDR3 in amino acids: CASTPAGARSETQYF. The CDR3 nucleotides read TGTGCCAGTACCCCGGCAGGGGCGAGATCGGAGACCCAGTACTTC. The J gene is TRBJ2-5, the V gene TRBV19; TRBD1 might be the D (6 bases). Germline V gives CDR1 LNHDA, CDR2 SQIVND (reference sequence). Deletions cut 7 bases from V and 5 bases from J, with 20 bases between. CDR3 length: 15 amino acids.

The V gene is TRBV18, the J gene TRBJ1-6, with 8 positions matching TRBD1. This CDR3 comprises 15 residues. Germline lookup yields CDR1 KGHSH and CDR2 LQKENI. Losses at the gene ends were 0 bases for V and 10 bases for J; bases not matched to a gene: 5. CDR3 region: CASSPPTGGFSPLHF. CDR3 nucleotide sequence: TGTGCCAGCTCACCACCTACAGGGGGTTTCTCACCCCTCCACTTT. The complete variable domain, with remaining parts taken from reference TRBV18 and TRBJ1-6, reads NAGVMQNPRHLVRRRGQEARLRCSPMKGHSHVYWYRQLPEEGLKFMVYLQKENIIDESGMPKERFSAEFPKEGPSILRIQQVVRGDSAAYFCASSPPTGGFSPLHFGNGTRLTVT.

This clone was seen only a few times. This chain's CDR3 is CASSQEGRVYEQYF. CDR3 nucleotide sequence: TGCGCCAGCAGCCAAGAGGGCAGGGTGTACGAGCAGTACTTC. V and J are TRBV4-1 and TRBJ2-7; possibly TRBD1 for D (5 bases). CDR1 is MGHRA and CDR2 is YSYEKL in the germline V gene. The CDR3 sequence is 14 residues long. Trimming took 0 bases from V and 4 from J, leaving 10 bases between them.

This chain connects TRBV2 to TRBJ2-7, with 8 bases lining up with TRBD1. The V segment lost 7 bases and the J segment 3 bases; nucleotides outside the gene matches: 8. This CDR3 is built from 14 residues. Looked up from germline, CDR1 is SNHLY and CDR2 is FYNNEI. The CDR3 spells CASTSGTGNYEQYF. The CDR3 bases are TGTGCCAGCACCTCCGGGACAGGAAACTACGAGCAGTACTTC.

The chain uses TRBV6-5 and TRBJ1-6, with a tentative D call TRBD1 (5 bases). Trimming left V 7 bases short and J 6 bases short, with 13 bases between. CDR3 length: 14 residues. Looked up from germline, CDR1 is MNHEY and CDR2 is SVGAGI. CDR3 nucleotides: TGTGCCAGCACCTACGGGGGTTTTAATTCACCCCTCCACTTT. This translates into CASTYGGFNSPLHF.

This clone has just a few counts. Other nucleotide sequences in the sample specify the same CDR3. The CDR3 nucleotides read TGTGCCAGCAGCTTGGGGCAGGGCAATCAGCCCCAGCATTTT. This encodes CASSLGQGNQPQHF. The J gene is TRBJ1-5, the V gene TRBV7-9, with D maybe TRBD1 (5 bases). The CDR3 is 14 residues long. The germline CDR1 and CDR2 sequences are SEHNR and FQNEAQ (reference sequence). V shed 3 bases and J shed 2 bases, with 8 bases lying between them.

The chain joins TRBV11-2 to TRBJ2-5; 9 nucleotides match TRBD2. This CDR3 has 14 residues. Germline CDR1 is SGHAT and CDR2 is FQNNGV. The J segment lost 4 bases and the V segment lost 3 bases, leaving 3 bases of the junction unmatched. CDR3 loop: CASSLGSGGETQYF. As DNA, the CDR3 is TGTGCCAGCAGCTTGGGTAGCGGGGGAGAGACCCAGTACTTC.

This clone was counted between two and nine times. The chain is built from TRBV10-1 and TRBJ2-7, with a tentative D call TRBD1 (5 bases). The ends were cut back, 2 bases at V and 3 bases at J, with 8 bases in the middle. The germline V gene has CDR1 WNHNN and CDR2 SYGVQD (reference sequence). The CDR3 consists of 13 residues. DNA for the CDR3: TGCGCCAGCAGTGAGCAGGGAAGCTACGAGCAGTACTTC. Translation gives CASSEQGSYEQYF.

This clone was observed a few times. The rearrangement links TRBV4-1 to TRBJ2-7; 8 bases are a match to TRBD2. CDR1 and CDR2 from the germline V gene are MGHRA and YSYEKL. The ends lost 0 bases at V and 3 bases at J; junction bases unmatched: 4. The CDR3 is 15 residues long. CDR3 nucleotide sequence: TGCGCCAGCAGCCAAGATCCTAGCGGGTACTACGAGCAGTACTTC. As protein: CASSQDPSGYYEQYF.

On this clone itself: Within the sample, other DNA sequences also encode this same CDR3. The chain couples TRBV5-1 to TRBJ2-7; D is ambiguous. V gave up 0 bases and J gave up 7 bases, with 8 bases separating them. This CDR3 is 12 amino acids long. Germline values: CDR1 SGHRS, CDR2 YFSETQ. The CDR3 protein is CASSLAGKEQYF. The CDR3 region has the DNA TGCGCCAGCAGCTTGGCTGGCAAGGAGCAGTACTTC.

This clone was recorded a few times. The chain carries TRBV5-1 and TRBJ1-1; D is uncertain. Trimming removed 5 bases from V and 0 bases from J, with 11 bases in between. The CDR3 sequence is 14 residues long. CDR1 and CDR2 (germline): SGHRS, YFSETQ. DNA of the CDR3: TGCGCCAGCAGGGAGGGAAGCATGAACACTGAAGCTTTCTTT. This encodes CASREGSMNTEAFF.

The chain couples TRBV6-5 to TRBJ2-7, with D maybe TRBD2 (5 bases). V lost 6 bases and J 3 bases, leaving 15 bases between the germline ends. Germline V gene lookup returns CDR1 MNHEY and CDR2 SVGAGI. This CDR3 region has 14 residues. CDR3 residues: CASSQLSGLYEQYF. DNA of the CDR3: TGTGCCAGCAGCCAGCTCAGTGGACTCTACGAGCAGTACTTC.

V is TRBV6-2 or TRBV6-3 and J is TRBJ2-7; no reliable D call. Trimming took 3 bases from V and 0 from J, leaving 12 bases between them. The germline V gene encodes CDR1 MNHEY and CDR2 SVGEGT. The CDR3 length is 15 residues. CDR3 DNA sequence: TGTGCCAGCAGTTATTTGGCGGAAAGCTCCTACGAGCAGTACTTC. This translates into CASSYLAESSYEQYF.

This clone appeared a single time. The CDR3 region is CASMPTGRGLYGYTF. In nucleotides, the CDR3 is TGTGCCAGCATGCCGACGGGCAGGGGGCTTTATGGCTACACCTTC. The rearrangement links TRBV6-5 to TRBJ1-2, with 8 bases lining up with TRBD1. Germline values: CDR1 MNHEY, CDR2 SVGAGI. V was clipped by 7 bases and J by 5 bases; unmatched bases: 12. This CDR3 has 15 residues.

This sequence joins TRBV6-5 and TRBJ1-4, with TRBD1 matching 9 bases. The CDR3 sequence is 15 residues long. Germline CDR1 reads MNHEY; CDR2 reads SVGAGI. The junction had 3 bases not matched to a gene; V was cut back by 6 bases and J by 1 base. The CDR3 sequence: CASRGQGLTNEKLFF. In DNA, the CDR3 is TGTGCCAGCAGGGGACAGGGACTAACTAATGAAAAACTGTTTTTT.

In DNA, the CDR3 is TGTGCCAGCAGCTACTTGGGTGGGCCCACCGGGGAGCTGTTTTTT. Translating gives CASSYLGGPTGELFF. V usage is TRBV7-3 and J usage is TRBJ2-2; D ambiguous. Per the germline V gene, CDR1 is SGHTA and CDR2 is FQGTGA. The CDR3 has 15 residues. Trimming left V 4 bases short and J 4 bases short, with 13 bases between.

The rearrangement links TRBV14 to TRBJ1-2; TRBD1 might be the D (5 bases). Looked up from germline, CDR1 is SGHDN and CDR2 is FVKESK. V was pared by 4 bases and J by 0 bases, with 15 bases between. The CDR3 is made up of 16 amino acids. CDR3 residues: CASSLKQDPSNYGYTF. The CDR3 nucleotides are TGTGCCAGCAGCCTAAAACAGGATCCCTCTAACTATGGCTACACCTTC.

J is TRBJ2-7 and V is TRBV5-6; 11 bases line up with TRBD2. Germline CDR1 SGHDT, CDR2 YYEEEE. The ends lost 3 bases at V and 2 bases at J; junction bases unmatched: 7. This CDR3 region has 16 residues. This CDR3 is CASSSILAGDAYEQYF. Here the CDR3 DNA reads TGTGCCAGCAGCTCTATACTAGCGGGGGATGCCTACGAGCAGTACTTC.

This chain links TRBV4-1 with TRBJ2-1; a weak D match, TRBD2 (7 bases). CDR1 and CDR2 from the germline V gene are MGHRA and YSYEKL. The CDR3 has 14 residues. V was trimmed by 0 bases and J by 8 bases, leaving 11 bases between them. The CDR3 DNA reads TGCGCCAGCAGCCAAGAGGGGGGGCAGGATGAGCAGTTCTTC. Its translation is CASSQEGGQDEQFF.

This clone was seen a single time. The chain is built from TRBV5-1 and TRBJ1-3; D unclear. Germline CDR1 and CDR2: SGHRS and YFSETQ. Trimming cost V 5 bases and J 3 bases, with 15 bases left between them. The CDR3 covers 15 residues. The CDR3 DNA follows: TGCGCCAGCAGTGGTGAGGGATCCGTTGGAAACACCATATATTTT. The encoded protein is CASSGEGSVGNTIYF.

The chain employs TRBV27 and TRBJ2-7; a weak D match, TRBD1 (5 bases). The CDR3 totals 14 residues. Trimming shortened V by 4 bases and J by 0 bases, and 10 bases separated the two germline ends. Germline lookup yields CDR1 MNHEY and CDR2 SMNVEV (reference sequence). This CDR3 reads CASSSQASSYEQYF. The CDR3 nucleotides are TGTGCCAGCAGTTCACAGGCTAGCTCCTACGAGCAGTACTTC.

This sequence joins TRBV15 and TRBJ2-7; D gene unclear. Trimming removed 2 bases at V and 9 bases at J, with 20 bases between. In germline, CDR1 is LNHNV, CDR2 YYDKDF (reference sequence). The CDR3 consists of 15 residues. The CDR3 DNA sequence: TGTGCCACCAGCAGATACCCCGAGGAGATGGTCGGGCAGTACTTC. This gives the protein CATSRYPEEMVGQYF.

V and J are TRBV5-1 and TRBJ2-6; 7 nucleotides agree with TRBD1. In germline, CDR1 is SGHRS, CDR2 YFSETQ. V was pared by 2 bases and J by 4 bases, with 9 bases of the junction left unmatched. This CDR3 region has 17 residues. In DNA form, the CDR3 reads TGCGCCAGCAGCTTAACGAGTACAGGGGTAGGGGCCAACGTCCTGACTTTC. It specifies CASSLTSTGVGANVLTF.

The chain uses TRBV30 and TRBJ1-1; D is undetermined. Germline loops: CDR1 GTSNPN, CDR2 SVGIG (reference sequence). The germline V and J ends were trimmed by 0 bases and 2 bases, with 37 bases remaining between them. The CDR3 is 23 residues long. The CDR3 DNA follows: TGTGCCTGGAGTGTACGTTGGAGAAACGGACCAGCGGCAGAAAAAAGTTTCAACACTGAAGCTTTCTTT. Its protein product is CAWSVRWRNGPAAEKSFNTEAFF.

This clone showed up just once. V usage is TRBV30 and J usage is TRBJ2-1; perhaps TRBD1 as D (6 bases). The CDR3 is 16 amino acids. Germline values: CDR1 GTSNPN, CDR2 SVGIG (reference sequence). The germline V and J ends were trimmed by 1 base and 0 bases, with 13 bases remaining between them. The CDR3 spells CAWSARTANSYNEQFF. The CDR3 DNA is TGTGCCTGGAGTGCCAGGACAGCAAACTCCTACAATGAGCAGTTCTTC.

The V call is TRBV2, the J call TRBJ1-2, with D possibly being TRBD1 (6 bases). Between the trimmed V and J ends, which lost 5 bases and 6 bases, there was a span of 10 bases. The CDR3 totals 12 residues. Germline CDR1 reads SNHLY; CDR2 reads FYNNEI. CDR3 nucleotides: TGTGCCAGCAGTCGACACAGGGATGGCTACACCTTC. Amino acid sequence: CASSRHRDGYTF.

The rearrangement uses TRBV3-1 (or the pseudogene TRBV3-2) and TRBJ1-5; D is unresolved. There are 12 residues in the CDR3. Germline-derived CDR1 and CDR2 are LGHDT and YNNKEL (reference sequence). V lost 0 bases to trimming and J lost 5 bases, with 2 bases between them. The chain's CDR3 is CASSQDDQPQHF. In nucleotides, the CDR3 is TGTGCCAGCAGCCAAGACGATCAGCCCCAGCATTTT.

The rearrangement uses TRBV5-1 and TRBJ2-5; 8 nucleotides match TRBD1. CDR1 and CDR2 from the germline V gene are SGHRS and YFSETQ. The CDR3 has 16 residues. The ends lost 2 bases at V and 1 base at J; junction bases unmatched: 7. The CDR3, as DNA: TGCGCCAGCAGCTTTTCCGGCAGGGGGCTCCAAGAGACCCAGTACTTC. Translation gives CASSFSGRGLQETQYF.

The CDR3 reads CASSVPGTGASDGGYTF. The CDR3 DNA is TGCGCCAGCAGCGTGCCCGGGACAGGGGCTTCAGATGGTGGCTACACCTTC. V and J are TRBV5-1 and TRBJ1-2, with 10 positions matching TRBD1. V gave up 4 bases and J gave up 7 bases; unmatched junction bases: 16. Germline lookup yields CDR1 SGHRS and CDR2 YFSETQ. The CDR3 consists of 17 residues.

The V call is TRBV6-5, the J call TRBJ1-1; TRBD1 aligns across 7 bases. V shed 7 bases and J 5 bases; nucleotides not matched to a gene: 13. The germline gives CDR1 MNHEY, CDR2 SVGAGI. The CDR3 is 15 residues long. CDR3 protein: CASTEQGRTGTEAFF. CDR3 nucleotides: TGTGCCAGCACCGAACAGGGGCGGACGGGTACTGAAGCTTTCTTT.